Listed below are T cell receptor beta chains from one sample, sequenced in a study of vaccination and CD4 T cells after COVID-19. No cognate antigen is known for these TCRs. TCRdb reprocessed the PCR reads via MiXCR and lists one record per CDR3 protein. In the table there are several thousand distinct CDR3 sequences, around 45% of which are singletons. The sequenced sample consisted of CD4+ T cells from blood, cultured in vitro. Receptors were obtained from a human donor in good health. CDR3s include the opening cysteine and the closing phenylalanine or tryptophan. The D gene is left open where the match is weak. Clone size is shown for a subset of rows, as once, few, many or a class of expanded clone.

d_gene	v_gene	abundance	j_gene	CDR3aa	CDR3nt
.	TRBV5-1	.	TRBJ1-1	CASSLVGTPEAFF	TGCGCCAGCAGCTTGGTAGGGACTCCTGAAGCTTTCTTT
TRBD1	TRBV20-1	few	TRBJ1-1	CSARDGTGGRNTEAFF	TGCAGTGCTAGAGACGGGACAGGGGGACGAAACACTGAAGCTTTCTTT
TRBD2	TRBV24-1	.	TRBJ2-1	CATSRASGGSRGNEQFF	TGTGCCACCAGTCGGGCTAGCGGGGGCTCGCGGGGGAATGAGCAGTTCTTC
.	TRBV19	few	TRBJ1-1	CASKGQGGAFF	TGTGCCAGTAAGGGCCAGGGTGGAGCTTTCTTT
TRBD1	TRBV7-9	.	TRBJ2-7	CASSSPTGAIYEQYF	TGTGCCAGCAGCTCACCGACAGGGGCCATCTACGAGCAGTACTTC
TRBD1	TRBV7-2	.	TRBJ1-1	CASSARQGAGNTEAFF	TGTGCCAGCAGCGCTCGACAGGGGGCCGGGAACACTGAAGCTTTCTTT
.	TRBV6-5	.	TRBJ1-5	CASSSVHGSQPQHF	TGTGCCAGCAGTTCAGTACACGGCAGTCAGCCCCAGCATTTT
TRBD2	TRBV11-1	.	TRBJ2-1	CASSLILAATSGNEQFF	TGTGCCAGCAGCTTAATCCTAGCGGCCACCTCTGGGAATGAGCAGTTCTTC
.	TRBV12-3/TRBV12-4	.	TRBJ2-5	CASSSAGETQYF	TGTGCCAGCAGTTCGGCAGGGGAGACCCAGTACTTC
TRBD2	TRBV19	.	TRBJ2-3	CASSSRTSNTDTQYF	TGTGCCAGTAGTTCTCGGACTAGCAACACAGATACGCAGTATTTT
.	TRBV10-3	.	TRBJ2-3	CAISDSGQSTDTQYF	TGTGCCATCAGTGATAGTGGCCAGAGCACAGATACGCAGTATTTT
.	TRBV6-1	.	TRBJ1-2	CASSEGGVLGYTF	TGTGCCAGCAGTGAGGGGGGCGTACTTGGCTACACCTTC
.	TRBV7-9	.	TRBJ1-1	CASSPPRGFGTEAFF	TGTGCCAGCAGCCCCCCTCGGGGGTTTGGGACTGAAGCTTTCTTT
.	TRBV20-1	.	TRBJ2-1	CSARPTGTLGNEQFF	TGCAGTGCTAGGCCCACCGGGACTCTCGGTAATGAGCAGTTCTTC
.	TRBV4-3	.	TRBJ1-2	CASSQSRGPYGYTF	TGCGCCAGCAGCCAAAGTCGGGGGCCCTATGGCTACACCTTC
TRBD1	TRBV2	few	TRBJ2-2	CASSGRTGSGGELFF	TGTGCCAGCAGTGGGAGGACAGGGAGCGGCGGGGAGCTGTTTTTT
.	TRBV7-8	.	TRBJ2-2	CASSLGLASGELFF	TGTGCCAGCAGCTTAGGTCTAGCGTCCGGGGAGCTGTTTTTT
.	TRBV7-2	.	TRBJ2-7	CASSLAPPGAAYEQYF	TGTGCCAGCAGCTTAGCTCCCCCAGGGGCCGCCTACGAGCAGTACTTC
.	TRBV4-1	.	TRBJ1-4	CASSQYGNEKLFF	TGCGCCAGCAGCCAATACGGTAATGAAAAACTGTTTTTT
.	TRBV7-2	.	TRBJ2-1	CASSLEATGPYNEQFF	TGTGCCAGCAGCTTAGAAGCTACGGGGCCTTACAATGAGCAGTTCTTC
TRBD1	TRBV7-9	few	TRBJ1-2	CASNRGNYGYTF	TGTGCCAGCAACAGGGGAAACTATGGCTACACCTTC
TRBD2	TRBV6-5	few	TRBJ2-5	CASSFTVTAGGRETQYF	TGTGCCAGCAGTTTCACCGTAACAGCGGGAGGTCGGGAGACCCAGTACTTC
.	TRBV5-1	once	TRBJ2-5	CASSLGLVGETQYF	TGCGCCAGCAGCTTGGGTCTAGTTGGAGAGACCCAGTACTTC
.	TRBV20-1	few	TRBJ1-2	CSARGLTSNYGYTF	TGCAGTGCTAGAGGCCTCACCTCTAACTATGGCTACACCTTC
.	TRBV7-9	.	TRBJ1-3	CASSLGTIYF	TGTGCCAGCAGCTTAGGCACCATATATTTT
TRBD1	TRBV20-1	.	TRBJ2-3	CSATGGTDTQYF	TGCAGTGCCACAGGGGGCACAGATACGCAGTATTTT
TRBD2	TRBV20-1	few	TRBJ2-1	CSVRAGGSYNEQFF	TGCAGTGTTCGTGCGGGAGGATCCTACAATGAGCAGTTCTTC
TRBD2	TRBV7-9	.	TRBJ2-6	CAPVRTSGGLSGANVLTF	TGTGCCCCTGTCAGGACTAGCGGGGGACTCTCTGGGGCCAACGTCCTGACTTTC
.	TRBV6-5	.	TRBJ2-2	CASSYSKAANTGELFF	TGTGCCAGCAGTTACTCGAAAGCGGCGAACACCGGGGAGCTGTTTTTT
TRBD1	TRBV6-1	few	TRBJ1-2	CASSPPGGLYYGYTF	TGTGCCAGCAGTCCCCCAGGGGGCTTATACTATGGCTACACCTTC
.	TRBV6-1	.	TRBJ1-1	CASSQQGRVTEAFF	TGTGCCAGCAGTCAACAGGGAAGGGTCACTGAAGCTTTCTTT
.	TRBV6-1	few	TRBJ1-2	CASRSSGTGYGYTF	TGTGCCAGCAGGTCGTCCGGGACCGGCTATGGCTACACCTTC
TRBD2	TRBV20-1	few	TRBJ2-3	CSASKTSGDTQYF	TGCAGTGCTAGTAAGACTAGCGGGGATACGCAGTATTTT
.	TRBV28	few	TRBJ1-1	CASSLQDTEAFF	TGTGCCAGCAGTTTACAGGACACTGAAGCTTTCTTT
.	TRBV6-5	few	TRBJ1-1	CASSYDQTGVRATEAFF	TGTGCCAGCAGTTACGATCAGACAGGCGTTCGGGCCACTGAAGCTTTCTTT
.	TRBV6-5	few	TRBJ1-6	CASSYLGKGSPRMSYNSPLHF	TGTGCCAGCAGTTACCTAGGGAAAGGGTCGCCCCGAATGAGCTATAATTCACCCCTCCACTTT
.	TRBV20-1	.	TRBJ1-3	CSAIPRSGNTIYF	TGCAGTGCTATTCCGCGCTCTGGAAACACCATATATTTT
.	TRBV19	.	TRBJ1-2	CASSIDIGRNYGYTF	TGTGCCAGTAGTATAGACATCGGCCGGAACTATGGCTACACCTTC
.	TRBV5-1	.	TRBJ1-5	CASSSWLGQPQHF	TGCGCCAGCAGTTCGTGGTTGGGTCAGCCCCAGCATTTT
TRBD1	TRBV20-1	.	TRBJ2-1	CSASGQTPNEQFF	TGCAGTGCTTCGGGACAGACACCAAATGAGCAGTTCTTC
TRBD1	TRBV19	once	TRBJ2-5	CASSTGHRGRETQYF	TGTGCCAGTAGTACCGGGCACAGGGGACGGGAGACCCAGTACTTC
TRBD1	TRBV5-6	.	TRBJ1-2	CASSLRAGGLGYTF	TGTGCCAGCAGCCTACGCGCAGGGGGCCTTGGCTACACCTTC
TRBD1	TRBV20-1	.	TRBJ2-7	CSASPPGQGYEQYF	TGCAGTGCTAGCCCTCCGGGACAGGGATACGAGCAGTACTTC
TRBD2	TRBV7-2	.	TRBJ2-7	CASSSGLAGTPYYEQYF	TGTGCCAGCAGCTCCGGACTAGCGGGGACACCATACTACGAGCAGTACTTC
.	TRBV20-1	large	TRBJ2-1	CSASGLGGGSSYNEQFF	TGCAGTGCTAGCGGCCTAGGGGGGGGGAGCTCCTACAATGAGCAGTTCTTC
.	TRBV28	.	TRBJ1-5	CASSLRRQGPQPQHF	TGTGCCAGCAGTTTAAGACGGCAGGGCCCTCAGCCCCAGCATTTT
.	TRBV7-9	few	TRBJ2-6	CASSWGLGANVLTF	TGTGCCAGCAGCTGGGGACTCGGGGCCAACGTCCTGACTTTC
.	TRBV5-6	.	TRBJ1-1	CASSFPGTRGAEAFF	TGTGCCAGCAGCTTCCCGGGGACTCGGGGGGCTGAAGCTTTCTTT
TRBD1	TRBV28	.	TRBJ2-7	CASSSTGLSSYEQYF	TGTGCCAGCAGTTCGACAGGGCTCAGCTCCTACGAGCAGTACTTC
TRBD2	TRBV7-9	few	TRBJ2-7	CASSFLGSGGANEQYF	TGTGCCAGCAGCTTCCTTGGTAGCGGGGGGGCGAACGAGCAGTACTTC
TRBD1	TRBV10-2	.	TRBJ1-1	CASSYPGTGENTEAFF	TGCGCCAGCAGCTATCCCGGGACAGGAGAAAACACTGAAGCTTTCTTT
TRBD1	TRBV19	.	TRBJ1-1	CASSKRTGGLPEAFF	TGTGCCAGTAGCAAGAGGACAGGGGGCTTACCTGAAGCTTTCTTT
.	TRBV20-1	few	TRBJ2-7	CSARAGGFEQYF	TGCAGTGCTAGAGCGGGGGGCTTCGAGCAGTACTTC
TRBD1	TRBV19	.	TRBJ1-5	CASSARTGSNQPQHF	TGTGCCAGTAGTGCCCGGACAGGGAGCAATCAGCCCCAGCATTTT
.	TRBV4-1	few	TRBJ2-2	CASSRWDSLGTGELFF	TGCGCCAGCAGCCGATGGGACTCCCTGGGCACCGGGGAGCTGTTTTTT
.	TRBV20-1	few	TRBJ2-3	CSARRASGADTQYF	TGCAGTGCTAGACGGGCATCGGGCGCAGATACGCAGTATTTT
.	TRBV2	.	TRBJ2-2	CASSERGYTGELFF	TGTGCCAGCAGTGAAAGGGGGTACACCGGGGAGCTGTTTTTT
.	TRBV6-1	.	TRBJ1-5	CASSRTTGANQPQHF	TGTGCCAGCAGCCGAACGACCGGGGCTAATCAGCCCCAGCATTTT